The sequence of this T cell receptor beta chain was determined in a study of T cell responses to AZD1222 COVID-19 vaccine. Study results and limitations: Breadth and depth of Spike-specific TCRs rose after two AZD1222 doses. Spike was spanned by vaccine-associated CD4 TCRs, with dominance at 160-218 and 743-854. It should be noted that donors were predominantly white British and more often female, and clonal diversity was possibly underestimated. Baseline serostatus was positive in only 5 to 7 AZD1222 recipients.

Profiled with immunoSEQ multiplex PCR; TCRdb holds only in-frame clones, not every one. Of 200,000 to 250,000 clones listed, just over 90% are singletons. The germline gives CDR1 SGHAT, CDR2 FQNNGV. The CDR3 is made up of 13 amino acids. V lost 5 bases to trimming and J lost 13 bases, with 19 bases between them. Regarding this clone: Its antigen remains unidentified.

V and J are TRBV11-2 and TRBJ2-3; a possible D gene is TRBD2 (5 bases). The sequences come from peripheral blood, collected on day 0 of MenACWY control vaccination. The TCR originated in an adult in good health. As DNA, the CDR3 is TGTGCCAGCAGCCCCCTTTCCACGGGGAATGAGTATTTT. Its protein product is CASSPLSTGNEYF.